These T cell receptor beta chains were read from a single sample in a study of blood T cells in healthy people across ages. TCRdb used MiXCR to reprocess the 5' RACE reads, holding one entry per CDR3 protein. Of about 1.4 million distinct CDR3 sequences detected, roughly 64% appear once; the ten largest clones hold about 6.3%. The sequencing input was blood. The receptor source for this set is a man aged 18 to 30 in good health. Each CDR3 is given with its conserved first and last residue. The D gene is left open where the match is weak. Not all rows give a size; the values are once, few, many and, for expanded clones, a class.

V gene	D gene	J gene	clone size	CDR3 protein	CDR3 DNA
TRBV7-2	TRBD2	TRBJ2-1	-	CASSFSGRALNEQFF	TGTGCCAGCAGCTTTAGCGGGAGGGCCCTCAATGAGCAGTTCTTC
TRBV29-1	TRBD1	TRBJ2-1	-	CSADDRERDNEQFF	TGCAGCGCAGACGACAGGGAGAGGGACAATGAGCAGTTCTTC
TRBV7-9	-	TRBJ2-4	-	CASSLGQGIREQYF	TGTGCCAGCAGCTTAGGGCAGGGGATACGGGAGCAGTACTTC
TRBV6-1	TRBD1	TRBJ1-6	-	CASSPSGTANSPLHF	TGTGCCAGCAGTCCTTCCGGGACAGCTAATTCACCCCTCCACTTT
TRBV3-1	TRBD2	TRBJ2-7	-	CASSQDPSGIYEQYF	TGTGCCAGCAGCCAAGATCCTAGCGGGATCTACGAGCAGTACTTC
TRBV27	-	TRBJ2-1	-	CASSTLLNEQFF	TGTGCCAGCAGCACACTCCTCAATGAGCAGTTCTTC
TRBV6-5	TRBD1	TRBJ1-2	-	CASSYSGTGAPYGYTF	TGTGCCAGCAGTTACTCCGGGACAGGGGCGCCCTATGGCTACACCTTC
TRBV20-1	-	TRBJ1-1	few	CSARTAISAFF	TGCAGTGCTCGGACAGCCATATCGGCTTTCTTT
TRBV9	-	TRBJ2-7	-	CASAVWDGPYEQYF	TGTGCCAGCGCCGTCTGGGACGGACCCTACGAGCAGTACTTC
TRBV24-1	-	TRBJ1-2	-	CATSGEAFNYGYTF	TGTGCCACCAGTGGCGAAGCTTTCAACTATGGCTACACCTTC
TRBV27	-	TRBJ2-7	-	CASSLKGGSSGYEQYF	TGTGCCAGCAGTTTGAAGGGGGGATCAAGTGGGTACGAGCAGTACTTC
TRBV5-1	-	TRBJ2-7	few	CASSAHGSYEQYF	TGCGCCAGCAGCGCCCACGGCTCCTACGAGCAGTACTTC
TRBV20-1	TRBD1	TRBJ2-7	few	CSARGDRYYEQYF	TGCAGTGCTAGGGGGGACAGATATTACGAGCAGTACTTC
TRBV29-1	TRBD1	TRBJ1-2	-	CSVDTTGVNYGYTF	TGCAGCGTAGATACGACAGGGGTTAACTATGGCTACACCTTC
TRBV12-3/TRBV12-4	TRBD2	TRBJ2-5	few	CASSGSGEQETQYF	TGTGCCAGCAGTGGTAGCGGGGAGCAAGAGACCCAGTACTTC
TRBV6-5	TRBD1	TRBJ1-6	-	CASSTDRGNSPLHF	TGTGCCAGCAGTACCGACAGGGGTAATTCACCCCTCCACTTT
TRBV27	-	TRBJ2-1	few	CASTQDDFGEQFF	TGTGCCAGCACCCAGGACGATTTTGGCGAGCAGTTCTTC
TRBV6-5	TRBD2	TRBJ2-5	-	CAGWGGTSVQETQYF	TGTGCCGGCTGGGGAGGGACTAGCGTTCAAGAGACCCAGTACTTC
TRBV29-1	-	TRBJ2-7	few	CSVEEGPYYEQYF	TGCAGCGTTGAGGAGGGACCTTACTACGAGCAGTACTTC
TRBV7-2	TRBD1	TRBJ2-3	-	CASSSWTGWPTDTQYF	TGTGCCAGCAGCTCCTGGACAGGCTGGCCCACAGATACGCAGTATTTT
TRBV9	-	TRBJ2-7	-	CASSRDGATYEQYF	TGTGCCAGCAGCCGGGACGGAGCCACCTACGAGCAGTACTTC
TRBV27	TRBD2	TRBJ2-3	once	CASRTGLAGGTDTQYF	TGTGCCAGCAGGACAGGACTAGCGGGGGGCACAGATACGCAGTATTTT
TRBV7-9	TRBD1	TRBJ2-7	-	CASSSSLGTGDREQYF	TGTGCCAGCAGCTCCTCCTTAGGGACAGGGGATCGCGAGCAGTACTTC
TRBV7-9	TRBD1	TRBJ2-3	-	CASSAHRGSTDTQYF	TGTGCCAGCAGCGCCCACAGGGGTAGCACAGATACGCAGTATTTT
TRBV3-1	-	TRBJ2-7	-	CASSQGIGGDEQYF	TGTGCCAGCAGCCAAGGTATTGGCGGAGACGAGCAGTACTTC
TRBV29-1	-	TRBJ1-1	-	CSAMVDEAFF	TGCAGCGCCATGGTTGATGAAGCTTTCTTT
TRBV3-1	TRBD1	TRBJ2-5	-	CASSKTGTGEETQYF	TGTGCCAGCAGCAAAACCGGGACAGGGGAAGAGACCCAGTACTTC
TRBV29-1	-	TRBJ2-1	once	CSASELNEQFF	TGCAGCGCGTCGGAGCTTAATGAGCAGTTCTTC
TRBV20-1	-	TRBJ2-5	-	CSALPWGLEETQYF	TGCAGTGCTCTCCCGTGGGGGTTGGAAGAGACCCAGTACTTC
TRBV25-1	-	TRBJ1-2	-	CASSDPRVRGNYGYTF	TGTGCCAGCAGTGACCCCCGGGTTCGGGGAAACTATGGCTACACCTTC
TRBV4-1	-	TRBJ2-4	-	CASSQPTVAKNIQYF	TGCGCCAGCAGCCAGCCGACAGTAGCCAAAAACATTCAGTACTTC
TRBV4-3	-	TRBJ1-4	-	CASSQVAVGRAGEKLFF	TGCGCCAGCAGCCAAGTCGCTGTAGGCAGGGCAGGGGAAAAACTGTTTTTT
TRBV3-1	TRBD1	TRBJ2-7	-	CASSQEPGTEFYEQYF	TGTGCCAGCAGCCAAGAGCCCGGGACAGAGTTCTACGAGCAGTACTTC
TRBV28	TRBD2	TRBJ2-5	-	CASSLILAGLETQYF	TGTGCCAGCAGTTTAATACTAGCGGGGCTGGAGACCCAGTACTTC
TRBV4-3	-	TRBJ1-1	-	CASSQLSKGGAFF	TGCGCCAGCAGCCAACTTTCGAAGGGGGGGGCTTTCTTT
TRBV7-2	-	TRBJ2-2	once	CASRSEHTGELFF	TGTGCCAGTCGAAGCGAACACACCGGGGAGCTGTTTTTT